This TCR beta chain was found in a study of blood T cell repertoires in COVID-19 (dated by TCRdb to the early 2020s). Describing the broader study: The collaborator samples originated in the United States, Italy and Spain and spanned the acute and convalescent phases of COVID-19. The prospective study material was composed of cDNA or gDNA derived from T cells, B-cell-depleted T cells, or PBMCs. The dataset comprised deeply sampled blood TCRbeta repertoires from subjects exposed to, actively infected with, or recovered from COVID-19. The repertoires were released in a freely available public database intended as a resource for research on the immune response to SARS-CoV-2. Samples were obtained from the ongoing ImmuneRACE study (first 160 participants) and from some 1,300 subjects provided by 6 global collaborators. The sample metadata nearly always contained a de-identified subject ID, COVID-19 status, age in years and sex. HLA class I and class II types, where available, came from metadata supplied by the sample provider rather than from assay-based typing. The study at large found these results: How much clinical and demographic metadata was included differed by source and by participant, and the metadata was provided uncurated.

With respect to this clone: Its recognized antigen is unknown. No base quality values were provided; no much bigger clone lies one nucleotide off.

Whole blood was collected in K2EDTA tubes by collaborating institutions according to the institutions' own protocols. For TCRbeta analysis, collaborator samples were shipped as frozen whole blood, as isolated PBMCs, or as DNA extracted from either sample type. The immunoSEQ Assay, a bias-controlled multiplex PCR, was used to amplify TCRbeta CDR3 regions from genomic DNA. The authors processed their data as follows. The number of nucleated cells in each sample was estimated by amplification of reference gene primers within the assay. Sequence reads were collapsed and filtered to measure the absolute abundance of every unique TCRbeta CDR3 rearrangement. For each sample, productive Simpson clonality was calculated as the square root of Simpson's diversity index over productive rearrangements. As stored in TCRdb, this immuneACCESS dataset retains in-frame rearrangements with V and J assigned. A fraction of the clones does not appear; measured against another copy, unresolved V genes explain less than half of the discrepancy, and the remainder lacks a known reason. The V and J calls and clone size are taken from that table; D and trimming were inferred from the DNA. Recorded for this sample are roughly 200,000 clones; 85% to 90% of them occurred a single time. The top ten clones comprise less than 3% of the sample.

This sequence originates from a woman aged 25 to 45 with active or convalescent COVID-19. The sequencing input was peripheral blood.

The CDR3 protein: CASTVLTDNGYTF. DNA sequence: TGTGCCAGCACCGTCCTGACAGATAATGGCTACACCTTC. Recombination linked TRBV6-5 to TRBJ1-2; 5 matching bases give a weak D call of TRBD1. V is pared back by 7 bases and J by 6 bases, with 15 bases lying between the germline termini. CDR1 and CDR2, looked up from the germline V gene, are MNHEY and SVGAGI. Including cysteine and phenylalanine, the CDR3 has 13 amino acids. CDR3 DNA is the only sequence kept; it has 39 bases, read in frame from the first base.